Included here is one T cell receptor (beta chain) sequence, with context. Its antigen is as yet unknown. The sample is drawn from a study of cytomegalovirus exposure and HLA in healthy donors. Study-wide points: In an earlier analysis, most TCR beta V segments were productive about 87% or about 30% of the time.

Trimming cost V 6 bases and J 5 bases, with 20 bases left between them. Germline V gene sequence: CDR1 ENHRY, CDR2 SYGVKD. This CDR3 spans 15 amino acids. In the PCR, 60 Vbeta and 13 Jbeta primers were used. Generated by immunoSEQ multiplex PCR, the TCRdb table keeps only in-frame clones and is missing some. The repertoire consists of 170,000 or so clones, with over 80% occurring once and the leading ten covering around 1.7%. The sequence derives from a man in his forties or fifties in good health and CMV-seronegative. The gene calls are TRBV10-3 and TRBJ2-7, with TRBD1 as a possible D gene (6 bases). The source material was PBMCs. The CDR3 spells CAISYRDIPSDEQYF. The CDR3 coding sequence is TGTGCCATCAGCTACCGGGACATTCCTTCGGACGAGCAGTACTTC.